This T cell receptor beta chain came from a study of OX40 agonist ivuxolimab in advanced cancers. Study-level background: The treatment was a fully human IgG2 OX40 agonist, ivuxolimab.

Drawing of blood for sampling happened at baseline, at cycle 4 day 1, and at cycle 7 day 1. Study results and caveats: At 0.1 to 3.0 mg/kg and by week 6, CD4+ and CD8+ T cells in the blood had expanded clonally.

TCRdb's table, derived via immunoSEQ multiplex PCR, lists solely in-frame clones and lacks some. The sample lists some 100,000 clones, about nine tenths occurring once. A word on this clone: What it recognizes is unknown.

The germline CDR1 and CDR2 sequences are MDHEN and SYDVKM. V shed 7 bases and J shed 0 bases, with 7 bases lying between them. This CDR3 is 13 amino acids long. The rearrangement joins TRBV28 to TRBJ1-5; D is uncertain. The sequencing used CD4+ or CD8+ T cells sorted from blood, collected in a trial of the OX40 agonist ivuxolimab. This receptor was identified in an adult with an advanced solid tumor such as melanoma, head and neck, liver or kidney cancer. CDR3 protein: CASNSGSNQPQHF. CDR3 coding DNA: TGTGCCAGCAACTCCGGTAGCAATCAGCCCCAGCATTTT.